These 29 T cell receptor beta chains share one sample of origin, sequenced in a study of human T cells and chemical hapten exposure. Each CDR3 protein gets one entry after TCRdb re-called the RACE reads with MiXCR. The data contain about 380,000 distinct CDR3 sequences, about 4.8% of them singletons. The sample's time point: patch test 1, 2 weeks after DPC sensitization. The treatment denotes: therapeutic diphenylcyclopropenone sensitization with weekly scalp DPC. The sequencing used whole blood, collected in connection with sensitization to the hapten diphenylcyclopropenone (DPC). The receptor set was obtained from a woman aged 45-60 years with alopecia areata. Some clones in this sample may be carry-over from other donors' samples.

This clonotype was seen repeatedly, ten times or more. The chain employs TRBV7-9 and TRBJ2-1, with TRBD1 matching 11 bases. CDR3 length: 16 residues. The V and J ends lost 4 bases and 7 bases, in that order; junction bases with no gene match: 9. Germline CDR1 SEHNR, CDR2 FQNEAQ (reference sequence). Here the CDR3 DNA reads TGTGCCAGCAGCTCCGGACAGGGGGCGTTTGTGAATGAGCAGTTCTTC. Amino acid sequence: CASSSGQGAFVNEQFF.

In its sample, this clonotype was seen a few times. The rearrangement joins TRBV6-2 or TRBV6-3 to TRBJ2-7; no reliable D call. The CDR3 spans 12 residues. Trimming stripped 6 bases from V and 2 bases from J, with 8 bases between. Germline V gene sequence: CDR1 MNHEY, CDR2 SVGEGT. Here the CDR3 reads CASSKQAYEQYF. The CDR3 DNA is TGTGCCAGCAGCAAACAAGCCTACGAGCAGTACTTC.

This clonotype was counted ten times or more. This chain connects TRBV28 to TRBJ2-3; the D is unclear. Trimming removed 5 bases at V and 4 bases at J, with 13 bases between. Germline CDR1 is MDHEN and CDR2 is SYDVKM. This CDR3 comprises 14 residues. This CDR3 is CASSPPNLSDTQYF. The CDR3 DNA reads as TGTGCCAGCAGTCCCCCCAATCTTTCAGATACGCAGTATTTT.

This clonotype was picked up many times. The chain is built from TRBV5-1 and TRBJ2-2, with 8 bases matching TRBD1. V trimming: 4 bases; J trimming: 4 bases; junction bases outside the gene matches: 6. CDR3 size: 15 residues. CDR1 is SGHRS and CDR2 is YFSETQ in the germline V gene. CDR3 in amino acids: CASSRTGSGTGELFF. CDR3 sequence (DNA): TGCGCCAGCAGCAGGACAGGGTCGGGCACCGGGGAGCTGTTTTTT. The variable domain in full, with the rest retrieved from reference TRBV5-1 and TRBJ2-2, is KAGVTQTPRYLIKTRGQQVTLSCSPISGHRSVSWYQQTPGQGLQFLFEYFSETQRNKGNFPGRFSGRQFSNSRSEMNVSTLELGDSALYLCASSRTGSGTGELFFGEGSRLTVL.

This clonotype was observed many times. The rearrangement links TRBV7-9 to TRBJ2-2; tentatively, D is TRBD2 (6 bases). The CDR3 length is 14 residues. V was pared by 6 bases and J by 5 bases, with 13 bases between. Germline V gene lookup returns CDR1 SEHNR and CDR2 FQNEAQ (reference sequence). CDR3 nucleotide sequence: TGTGCCAGCAGAGCGGGCTCACAGACCGGGGAGCTGTTTTTT. It specifies CASRAGSQTGELFF.

This clonotype has a count of ten or more. The chain is built from TRBV2 and TRBJ1-1, with no clear D. The CDR3 is made up of 14 amino acids. The V gene lost 6 bases and the J gene lost 1 base, with 12 bases spanning the gap. Germline CDR1 and CDR2: SNHLY and FYNNEI. CDR3 sequence: CASRDQTGNTEAFF. The CDR3 region has the DNA TGTGCCAGCAGGGATCAGACTGGGAACACTGAAGCTTTCTTT.

A few counts support this clonotype. The chain has TRBV20-1 and TRBJ2-7; D unclear. This CDR3 is built from 13 residues. Germline V gene sequence: CDR1 DFQATT, CDR2 SNEGSKA (reference sequence). Trimming cost V 1 base and J 0 bases, with 7 bases left between them. The CDR3 nucleotides are TGCAGTGCTAGAGGGTTTACCTCCTACGAGCAGTACTTC. This sequence encodes CSARGFTSYEQYF.

This clonotype has ten or more counts. The genes are TRBV7-8 and TRBJ2-5; perhaps D is TRBD1 or TRBD2 (5 bases each). The V end was cut by 2 bases, the J end by 4 bases, with 11 bases between. The CDR3 spans 14 residues. The germline CDR1 and CDR2 sequences are SGHVS and FQNEAQ. CDR3 nucleotides: TGTGCCAGCAGCTTAATGAGGGGACCAGAGACCCAGTACTTC. Protein product: CASSLMRGPETQYF.

A few counts support this clonotype. V is TRBV12-3 or TRBV12-4 and J is TRBJ2-7; D is uncertain. Between the trimmed V and J ends, which lost 3 bases and 6 bases, there was a span of 12 bases. The CDR3 length is 13 residues. The CDR3 region is CASSLVKRAEQYF. In DNA, the CDR3 is TGTGCCAGCAGTTTGGTGAAACGGGCCGAGCAGTACTTC.

This clonotype was found many times. The chain couples TRBV5-4 to TRBJ2-7; D call uncertain. With 1 base removed from V and 6 bases from J, the gap between germline ends came to 11 bases. The CDR3 spans 13 residues. Germline V CDR1 and CDR2: SGHNT, YYREEE (reference sequence). In DNA, the CDR3 is TGTGCCAGCAGCTTGAGACCCCATACCGAGCAGTACTTC. This encodes CASSLRPHTEQYF.

This clonotype was counted many times. This chain connects TRBV7-8 to TRBJ1-1, with D uncertain. Deletions cut 1 base from V and 0 bases from J, with 12 bases between. Germline-derived CDR1 and CDR2 are SGHVS and FQNEAQ. CDR3 size: 16 residues. CDR3 nucleotide sequence: TGTGCCAGCAGCTTAGTCGTAGGGCAGATGAACACTGAAGCTTTCTTT. This encodes CASSLVVGQMNTEAFF.

This clonotype was seen many times. The V and J genes are TRBV11-2 and TRBJ2-1; D is unresolved. CDR3 length equals 16 residues. V lost 5 bases and J 8 bases, leaving 22 bases between the germline ends. CDR1 is SGHAT and CDR2 is FQNNGV in the germline V gene. The CDR3 spells CASSRLRGYSADEQFF. DNA of the CDR3: TGTGCCAGCAGCCGGCTTCGCGGATATAGTGCCGATGAGCAGTTCTTC. Supplemented by reference TRBV11-2 and TRBJ2-1, the full variable domain reads EAGVAQSPRYKIIEKRQSVAFWCNPISGHATLYWYQQILGQGPKLLIQFQNNGVVDDSQLPKDRFSAERLKGVDSTLKIQPAKLEDSAVYLCASSRLRGYSADEQFFGPGTRLTVL.

This clonotype was counted ten times or more. The rearrangement uses TRBV5-4 and TRBJ2-7; perhaps TRBD2 as D (6 bases). CDR1 is SGHNT, CDR2 YYREEE, per germline (reference sequence). This CDR3 is built from 15 residues. The V end lost 4 bases, the J end lost 2 bases, and 16 bases lay between the germline ends. The CDR3 DNA is TGTGCCAGCAGCCCCGGAGGGGCAGGGCCCTACGAGCAGTACTTC. This encodes CASSPGGAGPYEQYF.

This clonotype was picked up many times. V is TRBV6-5 and J is TRBJ2-2; D is uncertain. CDR1 is MNHEY, CDR2 SVGAGI, per germline. The CDR3 sequence is 14 residues long. Deletions cut 11 bases from V and 6 bases from J, with 19 bases between. The CDR3 is CAHARDSAAGELFF. In DNA form, the CDR3 reads TGTGCCCACGCAAGGGATTCGGCGGCCGGGGAGCTGTTTTTT.

This clonotype was counted many times. The V gene is TRBV7-9, the J gene TRBJ2-7, with D maybe TRBD2 (6 bases). This CDR3 has 17 residues. The V and J ends lost 3 bases and 2 bases respectively, with 20 bases between them. CDR1 is SEHNR, CDR2 FQNEAQ, per germline (reference sequence). In DNA form, the CDR3 reads TGTGCCAGCAGCTTTGGAATATCGGCAGGGAGGCCCTACGAGCAGTACTTC. Amino acids: CASSFGISAGRPYEQYF.

This clonotype was seen ten or more times. V and J are TRBV18 and TRBJ2-4, with a tentative D call TRBD1 (5 bases). The CDR3 length is 16 residues. CDR1 and CDR2 (germline): KGHSH, LQKENI. With 3 bases removed from V and 0 bases from J, the gap between germline ends came to 12 bases. CDR3 residues: CASSPNWGLAKNIQYF. CDR3 bases: TGTGCCAGCTCACCGAATTGGGGCCTAGCCAAAAACATTCAGTACTTC.

This clonotype was counted only a few times. The chain couples TRBV20-1 to TRBJ2-7, with a weak D call TRBD1 (5 bases). V lost 6 bases and J lost 0, with 15 bases in between. Germline CDR1 DFQATT, CDR2 SNEGSKA (reference sequence). The CDR3 has 14 amino acids. CDR3 loop: CSAPDRVISYEQYF. The CDR3 DNA is TGCAGTGCCCCCGACAGAGTCATCTCCTACGAGCAGTACTTC.

This clonotype was observed at least ten times. This chain joins TRBV4-1 and TRBJ2-3, with a tentative D call TRBD2 (7 bases). Germline V gene sequence: CDR1 MGHRA, CDR2 YSYEKL. V was pared by 0 bases and J by 2 bases, with 15 bases between. CDR3 length equals 17 residues. CDR3 DNA sequence: TGCGCCAGCAGCCAAGAGGGGGACGGGGGGCTCACAGATACGCAGTATTTT. Translation: CASSQEGDGGLTDTQYF.

This clonotype was counted ten times or more. The chain couples TRBV27 to TRBJ1-1, with TRBD1 matching over 7 bases. The germline CDR1 and CDR2 sequences are MNHEY and SMNVEV (reference sequence). This CDR3 is 13 amino acids long. The ends lost 5 bases at V and 6 bases at J; junction bases unmatched: 6. The CDR3 protein is CASSGTGAPEAFF. DNA of the CDR3: TGTGCCAGCAGTGGCACAGGGGCCCCTGAAGCTTTCTTT.

This clonotype was counted ten times or more. The chain combines TRBV7-2 with TRBJ2-7, with D possibly matching TRBD2 (5 bases). This CDR3 is built from 13 residues. The germline V gene has CDR1 SGHTA and CDR2 FQGNSA. Deletions cut 8 bases from V and 2 bases from J, with 13 bases between. In DNA form, the CDR3 reads TGTGCCAGCTGTGATAGCGCGACCTACGAGCAGTACTTC. This gives the protein CASCDSATYEQYF.

This clonotype was counted at least ten times. V is TRBV7-2 and J is TRBJ2-7, with TRBD1 as a possible D gene (5 bases). Trimming removed 2 bases at V and 2 bases at J, with 13 bases between. Germline CDR1 SGHTA, CDR2 FQGNSA. The CDR3 has 15 residues. The CDR3 nucleotides are TGTGCCAGCAGCTTACGGAAGGGGCCTGCCTACGAGCAGTACTTC. This gives the protein CASSLRKGPAYEQYF.

This clonotype was observed at least ten times. This sequence joins TRBV24-1 and TRBJ2-1, with D perhaps matching TRBD2 (5 bases). CDR3 length: 15 residues. Germline CDR1 is KGHDR and CDR2 is SFDVKD. Trimming removed 3 bases at V and 4 bases at J, with 12 bases between. CDR3 in DNA: TGTGCCACCAGTGATAGCGGACTCATGTACAATGAGCAGTTCTTC. Its translation: CATSDSGLMYNEQFF.

This clonotype occurred many times. V gene TRBV6-2 or TRBV6-3 combines with J gene TRBJ2-1, with D unresolved. Trimming removed 2 bases at V and 11 bases at J, with 7 bases between. This CDR3 comprises 11 residues. Germline CDR1 and CDR2: MNHEY and SVGEGT. CDR3 coding DNA: TGTGCCAGCAGTTACAGTGCCCAGCAGTTCTTC. It codes for CASSYSAQQFF.

The chain uses TRBV5-1 and TRBJ2-3; D is uncertain. The germline V gene encodes CDR1 SGHRS and CDR2 YFSETQ. This CDR3 contains 14 residues. Trimming cost V 6 bases and J 2 bases, with 13 bases left between them. CDR3 amino acids: CASKDGASTDTQYF. DNA for the CDR3: TGCGCCAGCAAGGACGGAGCTTCCACAGATACGCAGTATTTT.

V is TRBV28 and J is TRBJ2-3; D may correspond to TRBD1 or TRBD2 (5 bases each). The CDR3 is 13 amino acids. Germline loops: CDR1 MDHEN, CDR2 SYDVKM. V was cut by 10 bases and J by 3 bases, with 14 bases left in between. In DNA form, the CDR3 reads TGTGCCATCTCGGGACGCTTGACAGATACGCAGTATTTT. This sequence encodes CAISGRLTDTQYF.

In its sample, this clonotype was seen many times. The genes are TRBV12-3 or TRBV12-4 and TRBJ2-1; D not certain. CDR3 length: 11 amino acids. The V end was cut by 6 bases, the J end by 14 bases, with 14 bases between. CDR3 nucleotides: TGTGCCAGCAGAATCCGGAACTTTGAGTTCTTC. Protein product: CASRIRNFEFF.

This clonotype has at least ten counts. The chain is built from TRBV11-2 and TRBJ2-1; 12 bases map to TRBD2. V lost 5 bases to trimming and J lost 7 bases; unmatched junction nucleotides: 6. The CDR3 loop spans 15 amino acids. The germline CDR1 and CDR2 sequences are SGHAT and FQNNGV. CDR3 nucleotide sequence: TGTGCCAGCAGCCTCGGACTAGCGGGGCAGAATGAGCAGTTCTTC. This translates into CASSLGLAGQNEQFF.

The genes are TRBV4-1 and TRBJ2-3, with D possibly being TRBD1 or TRBD2 (5 bases each). Trimming left V 8 bases short and J 5 bases short, with 20 bases between. This CDR3 region has 15 residues. Germline-derived CDR1 and CDR2 are MGHRA and YSYEKL. This CDR3 is CASQDRDHQIDTQYF. The CDR3 region has the DNA TGCGCCAGCCAAGATCGGGACCACCAAATAGATACGCAGTATTTT.

Many counts were recorded for this clonotype. The rearrangement joins TRBV4-3 to TRBJ2-7; TRBD1 aligns across 7 bases. V lost 4 bases to trimming and J lost 2 bases; unmatched junction nucleotides: 5. The CDR3 runs to 14 residues. CDR1 is LGHNA and CDR2 is YSLEER in the germline V gene. The CDR3: CASSRSGTAYEQYF. The CDR3 DNA reads TGCGCCAGCAGCCGCTCCGGGACAGCCTACGAGCAGTACTTC.